Presented here are 17 T cell receptor beta chains from one specimen sequenced in a study of blood T cell repertoires in COVID-19. Measured with immunoSEQ multiplex PCR; TCRdb has only the in-frame clones, and not every one. The data contain a few hundred thousand clones, 85% to 90% of them singletons. The sample consisted of PBMCs or T cells enriched from blood (not recorded which). The receptors originated from a woman younger than 35 who had recovered from COVID-19.

The chain employs TRBV27 and TRBJ2-1, with 10 bases matching TRBD1. Germline-derived CDR1 and CDR2 are MNHEY and SMNVEV (reference sequence). After removal of 0 bases from V and 5 bases from J, the junction contained 13 bases not matched to a gene. The CDR3 contains 19 residues. CDR3 residues: CASSLSYHGTGVFDNEQFF. The CDR3 coding sequence is TGTGCCAGCAGTTTATCGTACCACGGGACAGGGGTTTTCGACAATGAGCAGTTCTTC.

This sequence joins TRBV27 and TRBJ2-7; D is perhaps TRBD1 (6 bases). The CDR3 length is 13 residues. The V gene lost 6 bases and the J gene lost 6 bases, with 15 bases spanning the gap. Germline lookup yields CDR1 MNHEY and CDR2 SMNVEV (reference sequence). CDR3 bases: TGTGCCAGCAGCCAGATCAGGGGTGGCGAGCAGTACTTC. The encoded protein is CASSQIRGGEQYF.

This chain uses TRBV6-1 with TRBJ2-1; 9 bases are shared with TRBD2. V lost 3 bases to trimming and J lost 2 bases; unmatched junction nucleotides: 5. CDR1 and CDR2 from the germline V gene are MNHNS and SASEGT. This CDR3 spans 16 amino acids. The DNA for the CDR3 is TGTGCCAGCAGTGACCGAGCGGGGGGAACCTACAATGAGCAGTTCTTC. Protein: CASSDRAGGTYNEQFF.

The J gene is TRBJ2-5, the V gene TRBV19, with D possibly matching TRBD1 (6 bases). The V end lost 7 bases, the J end lost 5 bases, and 14 bases lay between the germline ends. CDR1 is LNHDA, CDR2 SQIVND, per germline (reference sequence). This CDR3 comprises 13 residues. CDR3 nucleotide sequence: TGTGCCAGTAAACAACAGGGCTGGGAGACCCAGTACTTC. It specifies CASKQQGWETQYF.

This clone has only a few counts. V usage is TRBV28 and J usage is TRBJ1-5, with no clear D. Germline V gene data show CDR1 as MDHEN and CDR2 as SYDVKM. Trimming removed 3 bases from V and 7 bases from J, with 7 bases in between. The CDR3 is 12 amino acids. In nucleotides, the CDR3 is TGTGCCAGCAGTTTGGCAAGACAGCCCCAGCATTTT. Translation gives CASSLARQPQHF.

This clone showed up just a few times. The chain joins TRBV6-5 to TRBJ2-1; TRBD1 matches 9 bases. This CDR3 has 15 residues. CDR1 is MNHEY, CDR2 SVGAGI, per germline. J lost 3 bases, V lost 6 bases, and 6 bases had no gene match. CDR3 nucleotides: TGTGCCAGCAGCCCACCGGGACAGGGCTACAATGAGCAGTTCTTC. Translation: CASSPPGQGYNEQFF.

V usage is TRBV5-4 and J usage is TRBJ2-5; D gene ambiguous. Germline CDR1 SGHNT, CDR2 YYREEE (reference sequence). V shed 1 base and J shed 2 bases, with 12 bases lying between them. The CDR3 spans 15 residues. CDR3 in amino acids: CASSLFRMRQETQYF. DNA for the CDR3: TGTGCCAGCAGCTTGTTTAGGATGCGGCAAGAGACCCAGTACTTC.

This chain joins TRBV5-1 and TRBJ2-2; D perhaps matches TRBD2 (5 bases). Germline V gives CDR1 SGHRS, CDR2 YFSETQ. This CDR3 has 15 residues. Trimming stripped 0 bases from V and 6 bases from J, with 12 bases between. DNA of the CDR3: TGCGCCAGCAGCTTGGTCCTAAACGGGGCCGGGGAGCTGTTTTTT. Residues: CASSLVLNGAGELFF. Complete variable domain (other parts from reference TRBV5-1 and TRBJ2-2): KAGVTQTPRYLIKTRGQQVTLSCSPISGHRSVSWYQQTPGQGLQFLFEYFSETQRNKGNFPGRFSGRQFSNSRSEMNVSTLELGDSALYLCASSLVLNGAGELFFGEGSRLTVL.

V and J are TRBV5-1 and TRBJ2-4, with D maybe TRBD2 (6 bases). The V and J ends lost 4 bases and 1 base respectively, with 12 bases between them. Germline V gene lookup returns CDR1 SGHRS and CDR2 YFSETQ. This CDR3 contains 15 residues. CDR3 nucleotide sequence: TGCGCCAGCAGCGCAGCGGGTTTTGCCAAAAACATTCAGTACTTC. Translation gives CASSAAGFAKNIQYF. The whole variable domain, remainder taken from reference TRBV5-1 and TRBJ2-4, is KAGVTQTPRYLIKTRGQQVTLSCSPISGHRSVSWYQQTPGQGLQFLFEYFSETQRNKGNFPGRFSGRQFSNSRSEMNVSTLELGDSALYLCASSAAGFAKNIQYFGAGTRLSVL.

This chain connects TRBV4-1 to TRBJ2-2; TRBD2 aligns across 9 bases. V was clipped by 0 bases and J by 3 bases; unmatched bases: 8. The germline V gene encodes CDR1 MGHRA and CDR2 YSYEKL. CDR3 length: 18 amino acids. The CDR3 loop is CASSQEGLAGIYTGELFF. In DNA form, the CDR3 reads TGCGCCAGCAGCCAAGAAGGCCTAGCGGGAATCTACACCGGGGAGCTGTTTTTT.

About this clone: One end of the junction is discordant with germline, which a read error may explain. The V gene is TRBV5-1, the J gene TRBJ1-2, with a possible D match to TRBD1 (6 bases). Germline V gene sequence: CDR1 SGHRS, CDR2 YFSETQ. This CDR3 is 15 amino acids long. CDR3 DNA: TGCGCCAGCAGCTTGATGGGGGCGCGAGACTATGGCTATACCTTC. Amino acid sequence: CASSLMGARDYGYTF.

The V call is TRBV5-1, the J call TRBJ1-2; 8 nucleotides agree with TRBD1. The CDR3 loop spans 15 amino acids. The germline CDR1 and CDR2 sequences are SGHRS and YFSETQ. The junction had 6 bases not matched to a gene; V was cut back by 4 bases and J by 1 base. The CDR3 region is CASSADGQGNYGYTF. The CDR3 nucleotides read TGCGCCAGCAGCGCCGATGGACAGGGTAACTATGGCTACACCTTC.

The V call is TRBV5-4, the J call TRBJ2-5; the D is unclear. CDR3 length: 11 amino acids. Germline V gene lookup returns CDR1 SGHNT and CDR2 YYREEE (reference sequence). V was clipped by 4 bases and J by 5 bases, with 6 bases between them. This CDR3 reads CASSLLETQYF. The CDR3 region has the DNA TGTGCCAGCAGCCTCCTGGAGACCCAGTACTTC.

This clone is a singleton in its sample. The chain is built from TRBV29-1 and TRBJ2-1, with D perhaps matching TRBD2 (5 bases). V was cut by 4 bases and J by 7 bases, with 14 bases left in between. Germline V gives CDR1 SQVTM, CDR2 ANQGSEA. This CDR3 is built from 13 residues. The CDR3 region is CSVAEYSGNEQFF. CDR3 DNA: TGCAGCGTTGCAGAGTATTCGGGGAATGAGCAGTTCTTC.

The V gene is TRBV9, the J gene TRBJ2-5, with D tentatively TRBD1 (6 bases). CDR1 SGDLS and CDR2 YYNGEE come from the germline V gene. The germline V and J ends were trimmed by 0 bases and 5 bases, with 17 bases remaining between them. The CDR3 is 16 amino acids. CDR3 amino acids: CASSVGGGWQGETQYF. In nucleotides, the CDR3 is TGTGCCAGCAGCGTAGGAGGAGGTTGGCAGGGGGAGACCCAGTACTTC.

Concerning this clone: The same CDR3 can be traced to other DNA sequences in this sample. The V gene is TRBV2, the J gene TRBJ1-6, with 7 nucleotides matching TRBD1. Germline-derived CDR1 and CDR2 are SNHLY and FYNNEI. V gave up 4 bases and J gave up 0 bases; unmatched junction bases: 0. CDR3 length equals 15 residues. CDR3 loop: CASSGDSSYNSPLHF. The DNA for the CDR3 is TGTGCCAGCAGTGGGGACAGCTCCTATAATTCACCCCTCCACTTT.

The chain couples TRBV7-9 to TRBJ1-2, with a possible D match to TRBD1 (6 bases). The CDR3 consists of 16 residues. With 3 bases removed from V and 2 bases from J, the gap between germline ends came to 16 bases. Germline CDR1 and CDR2: SEHNR and FQNEAQ (reference sequence). CDR3 region: CASSFGQNPLNYGYTF. CDR3 in DNA: TGTGCCAGCAGCTTCGGACAGAATCCTTTAAACTATGGCTACACCTTC.